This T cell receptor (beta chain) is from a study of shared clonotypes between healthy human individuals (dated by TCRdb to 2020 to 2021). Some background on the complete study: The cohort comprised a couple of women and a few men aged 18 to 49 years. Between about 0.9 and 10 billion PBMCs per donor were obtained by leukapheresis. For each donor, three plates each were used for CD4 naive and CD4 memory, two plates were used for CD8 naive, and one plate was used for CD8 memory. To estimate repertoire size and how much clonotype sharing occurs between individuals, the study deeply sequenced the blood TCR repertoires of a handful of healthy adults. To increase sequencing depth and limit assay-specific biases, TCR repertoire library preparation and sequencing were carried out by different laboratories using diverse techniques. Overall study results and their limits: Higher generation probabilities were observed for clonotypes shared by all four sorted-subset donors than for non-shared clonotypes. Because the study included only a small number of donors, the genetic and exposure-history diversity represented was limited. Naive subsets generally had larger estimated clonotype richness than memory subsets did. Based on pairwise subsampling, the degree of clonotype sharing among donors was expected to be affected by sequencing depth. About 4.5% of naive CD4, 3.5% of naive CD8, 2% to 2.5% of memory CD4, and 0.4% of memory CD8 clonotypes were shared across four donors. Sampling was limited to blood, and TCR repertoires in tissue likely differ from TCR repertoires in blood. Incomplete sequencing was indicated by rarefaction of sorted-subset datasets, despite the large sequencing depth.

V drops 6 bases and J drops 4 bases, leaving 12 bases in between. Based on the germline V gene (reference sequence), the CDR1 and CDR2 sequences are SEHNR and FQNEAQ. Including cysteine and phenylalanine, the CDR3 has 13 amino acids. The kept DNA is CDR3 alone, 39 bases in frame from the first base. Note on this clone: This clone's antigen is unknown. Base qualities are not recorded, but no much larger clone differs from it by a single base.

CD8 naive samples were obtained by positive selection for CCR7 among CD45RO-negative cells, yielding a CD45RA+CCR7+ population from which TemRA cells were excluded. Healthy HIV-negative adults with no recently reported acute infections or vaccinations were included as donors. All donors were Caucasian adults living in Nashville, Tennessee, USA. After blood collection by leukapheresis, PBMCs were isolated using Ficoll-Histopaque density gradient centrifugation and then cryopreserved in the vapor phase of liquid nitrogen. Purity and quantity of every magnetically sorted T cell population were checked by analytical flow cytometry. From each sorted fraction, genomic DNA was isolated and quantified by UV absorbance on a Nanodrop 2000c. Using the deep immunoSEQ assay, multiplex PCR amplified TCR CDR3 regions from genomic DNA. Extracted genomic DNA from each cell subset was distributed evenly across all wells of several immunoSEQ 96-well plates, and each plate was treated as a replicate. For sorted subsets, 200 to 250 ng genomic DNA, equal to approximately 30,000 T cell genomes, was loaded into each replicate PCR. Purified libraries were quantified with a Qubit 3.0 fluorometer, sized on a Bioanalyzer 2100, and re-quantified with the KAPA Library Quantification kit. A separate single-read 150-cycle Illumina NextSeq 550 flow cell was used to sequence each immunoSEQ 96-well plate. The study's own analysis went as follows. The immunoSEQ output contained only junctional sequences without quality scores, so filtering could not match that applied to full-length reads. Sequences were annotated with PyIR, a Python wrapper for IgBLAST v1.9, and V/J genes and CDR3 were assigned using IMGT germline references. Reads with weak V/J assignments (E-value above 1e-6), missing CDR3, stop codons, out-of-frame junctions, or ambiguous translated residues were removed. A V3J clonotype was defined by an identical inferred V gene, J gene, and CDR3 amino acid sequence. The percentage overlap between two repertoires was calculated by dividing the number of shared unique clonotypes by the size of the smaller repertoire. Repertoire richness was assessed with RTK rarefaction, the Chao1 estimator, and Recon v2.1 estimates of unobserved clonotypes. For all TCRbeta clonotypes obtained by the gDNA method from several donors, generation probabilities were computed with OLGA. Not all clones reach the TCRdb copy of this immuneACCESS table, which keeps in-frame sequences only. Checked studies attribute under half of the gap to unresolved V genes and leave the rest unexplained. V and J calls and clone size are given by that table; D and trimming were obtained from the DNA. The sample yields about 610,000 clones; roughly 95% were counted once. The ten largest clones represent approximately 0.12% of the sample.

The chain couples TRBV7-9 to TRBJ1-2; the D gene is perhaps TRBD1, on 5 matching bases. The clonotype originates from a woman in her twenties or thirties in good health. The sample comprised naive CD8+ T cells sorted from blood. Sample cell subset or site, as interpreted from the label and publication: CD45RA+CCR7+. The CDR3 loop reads CASSFRQTYGYTF. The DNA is TGTGCCAGCAGTTTTAGACAGACCTATGGCTACACCTTC. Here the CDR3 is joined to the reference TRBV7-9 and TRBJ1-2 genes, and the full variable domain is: DTGVSQNPRHKITKRGQNVTFRCDPISEHNRLYWYRQTLGQGPEFLTYFQNEAQLEKSRLLSDRFSAERPKGSFSTLEIQRTEQGDSAMYLCASSFRQTYGYTFGSGTRLTVV.